This TCR beta chain was recorded in a study of human T cells and chemical hapten exposure. About the research overall: A patient group, mainly female, showed alopecia areata, totalis or universalis. There were per-sample TCR yield variations, arising mainly from small pooled library volume differences.

The sample holds many counts of this clonotype. Indicated time point: pre-sensitization, week 0. Treatment noted: therapeutic diphenylcyclopropenone sensitization with weekly scalp DPC. TCRdb used MiXCR to reprocess the RACE reads, holding one entry per CDR3 protein. This table has about 51,000 distinct CDR3 sequences, about a tenth appearing once. The CDR3 is made up of 14 amino acids. The germline gives CDR1 MDHEN, CDR2 SYDVKM. V was shortened by 5 bases and J by 7 bases, with 14 bases between the two germline ends. This specimen was whole blood, taken in connection with sensitization to the hapten diphenylcyclopropenone (DPC). The sequence derives from a woman aged 35 to 49 with alopecia areata. Some clones in this sample may be carry-over from other donors' samples. The chain has TRBV28 and TRBJ1-4; weak D call: TRBD1 (6 bases). In DNA form, the CDR3 reads TGTGCCAGCAGTATACAGGGTGGAAGTGAAAAACTGTTTTTT. Amino acids: CASSIQGGSEKLFF.